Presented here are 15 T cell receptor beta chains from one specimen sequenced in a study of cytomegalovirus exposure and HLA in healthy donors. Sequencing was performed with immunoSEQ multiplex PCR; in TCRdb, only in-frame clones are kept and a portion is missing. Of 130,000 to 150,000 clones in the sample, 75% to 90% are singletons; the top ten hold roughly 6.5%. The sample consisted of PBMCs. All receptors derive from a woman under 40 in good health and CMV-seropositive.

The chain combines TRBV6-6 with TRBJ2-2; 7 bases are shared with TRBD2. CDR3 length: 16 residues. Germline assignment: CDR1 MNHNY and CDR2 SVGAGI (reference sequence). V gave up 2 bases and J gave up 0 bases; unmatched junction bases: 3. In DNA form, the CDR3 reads TGTGCCAGCAGTTACGGCCTAGCGGCGAACACCGGGGAGCTGTTTTTT. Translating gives CASSYGLAANTGELFF.

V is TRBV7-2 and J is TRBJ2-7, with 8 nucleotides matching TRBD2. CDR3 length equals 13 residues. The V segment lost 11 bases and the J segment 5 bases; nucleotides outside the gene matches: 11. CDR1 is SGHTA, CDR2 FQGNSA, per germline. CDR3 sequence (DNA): TGTGCCGTGCCGGGACTAGGTAATAACGAGCAGTACTTC. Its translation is CAVPGLGNNEQYF.

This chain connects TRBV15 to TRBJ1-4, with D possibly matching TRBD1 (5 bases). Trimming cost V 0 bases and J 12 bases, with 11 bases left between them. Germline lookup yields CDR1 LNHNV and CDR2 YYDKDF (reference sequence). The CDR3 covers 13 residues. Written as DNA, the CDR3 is TGTGCCACCAGCAGAGATTACGGCAGGGAACTGTTTTTT. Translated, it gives CATSRDYGRELFF.

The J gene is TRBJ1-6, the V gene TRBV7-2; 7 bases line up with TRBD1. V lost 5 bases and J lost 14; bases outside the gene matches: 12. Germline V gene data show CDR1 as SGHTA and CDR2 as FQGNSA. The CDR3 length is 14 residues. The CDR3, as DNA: TGTGCCAGCAGCCGGGACAGAACTTGGATTTCCCTCCACTTT. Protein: CASSRDRTWISLHF.

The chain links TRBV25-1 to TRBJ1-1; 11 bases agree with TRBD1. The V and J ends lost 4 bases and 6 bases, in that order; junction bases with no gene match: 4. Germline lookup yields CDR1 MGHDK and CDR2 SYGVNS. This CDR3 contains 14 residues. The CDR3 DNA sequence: TGTGCCAGCAGTGGGGACAGGGGGTGGGCTGAAGCTTTCTTT. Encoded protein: CASSGDRGWAEAFF.

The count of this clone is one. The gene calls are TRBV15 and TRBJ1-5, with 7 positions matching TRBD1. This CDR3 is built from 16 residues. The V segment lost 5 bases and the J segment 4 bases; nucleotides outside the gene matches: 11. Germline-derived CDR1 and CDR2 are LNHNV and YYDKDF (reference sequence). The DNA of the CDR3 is TGTGCCACCAGCTACTCGACAGGGAGAGAAAATCAGCCCCAGCATTTT. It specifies CATSYSTGRENQPQHF.

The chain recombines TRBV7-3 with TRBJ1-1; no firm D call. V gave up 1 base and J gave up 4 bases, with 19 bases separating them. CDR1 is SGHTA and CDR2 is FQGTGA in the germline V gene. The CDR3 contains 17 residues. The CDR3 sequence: CASSLNSGGRFGTEAFF. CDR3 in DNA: TGTGCCAGCAGCTTAAACTCGGGAGGGCGTTTTGGCACTGAAGCTTTCTTT. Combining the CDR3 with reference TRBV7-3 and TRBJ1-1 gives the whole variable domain GAGVSQTPSNKVTEKGKYVELRCDPISGHTALYWYRQSLGQGPEFLIYFQGTGAADDSGLPNDRFFAVRPEGSVSTLKIQRTERGDSAVYLCASSLNSGGRFGTEAFFGQGTRLTVV.

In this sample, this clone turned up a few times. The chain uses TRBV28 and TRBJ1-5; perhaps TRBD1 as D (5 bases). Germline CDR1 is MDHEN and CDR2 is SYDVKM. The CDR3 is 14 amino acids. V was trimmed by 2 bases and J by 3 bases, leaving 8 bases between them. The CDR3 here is CASSLQGPNQPQHF. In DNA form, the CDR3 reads TGTGCCAGCAGTTTACAGGGTCCCAATCAGCCCCAGCATTTT.

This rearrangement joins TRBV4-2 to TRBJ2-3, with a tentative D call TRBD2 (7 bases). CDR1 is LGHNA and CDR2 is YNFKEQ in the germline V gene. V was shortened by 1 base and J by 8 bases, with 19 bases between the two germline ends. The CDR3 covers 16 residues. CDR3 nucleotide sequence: TGTGCCAGCAGCCAAGTCGGGGGGCGAGGAGAGGTTACGCAGTATTTT. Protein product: CASSQVGGRGEVTQYF.

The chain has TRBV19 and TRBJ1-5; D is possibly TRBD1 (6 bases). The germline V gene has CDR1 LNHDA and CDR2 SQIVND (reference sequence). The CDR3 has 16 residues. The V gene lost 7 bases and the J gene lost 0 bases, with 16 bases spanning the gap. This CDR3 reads CASNRARDYSNQPQHF. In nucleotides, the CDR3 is TGTGCCAGTAACAGGGCCAGGGATTATAGCAATCAGCCCCAGCATTTT. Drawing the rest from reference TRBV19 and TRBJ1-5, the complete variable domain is DGGITQSPKYLFRKEGQNVTLSCEQNLNHDAMYWYRQDPGQGLRLIYYSQIVNDFQKGDIAEGYSVSREKKESFPLTVTSAQKNPTAFYLCASNRARDYSNQPQHFGDGTRLSIL.

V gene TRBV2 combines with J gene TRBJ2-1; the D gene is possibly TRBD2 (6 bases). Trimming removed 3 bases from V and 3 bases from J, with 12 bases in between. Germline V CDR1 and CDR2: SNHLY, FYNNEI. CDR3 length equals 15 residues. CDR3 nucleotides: TGTGCCAGCAGTGAGGGGCTAGCGTACTACAATGAGCAGTTCTTC. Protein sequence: CASSEGLAYYNEQFF. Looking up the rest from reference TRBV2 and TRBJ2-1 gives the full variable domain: EPEVTQTPSHQVTQMGQEVILRCVPISNHLYFYWYRQILGQKVEFLVSFYNNEISEKSEIFDDQFSVERPDGSNFTLKIRSTKLEDSAMYFCASSEGLAYYNEQFFGPGTRLTVL.

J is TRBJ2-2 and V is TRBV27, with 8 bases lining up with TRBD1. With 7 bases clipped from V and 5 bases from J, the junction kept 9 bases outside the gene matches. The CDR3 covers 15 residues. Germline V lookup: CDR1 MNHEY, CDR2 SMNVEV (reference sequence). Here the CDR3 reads CASTRTGSATGELFF. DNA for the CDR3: TGTGCCAGCACCAGGACAGGGAGCGCGACCGGGGAGCTGTTTTTT.

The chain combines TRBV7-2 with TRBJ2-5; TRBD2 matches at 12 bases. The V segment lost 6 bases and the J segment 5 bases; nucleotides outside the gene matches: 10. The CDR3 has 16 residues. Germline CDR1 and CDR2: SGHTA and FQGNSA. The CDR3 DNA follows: TGTGCCAGCAGTCTCGGACTAGCGGGACTTTCGGAGACCCAGTACTTC. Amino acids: CASSLGLAGLSETQYF.

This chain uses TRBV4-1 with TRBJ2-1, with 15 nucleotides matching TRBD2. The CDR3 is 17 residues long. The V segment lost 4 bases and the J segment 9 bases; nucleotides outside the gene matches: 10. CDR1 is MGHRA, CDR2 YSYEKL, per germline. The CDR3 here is CASSRTSGTSGGSEQFF. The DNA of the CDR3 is TGCGCCAGCAGCCGGACCTCCGGGACTAGCGGGGGGAGTGAGCAGTTCTTC.

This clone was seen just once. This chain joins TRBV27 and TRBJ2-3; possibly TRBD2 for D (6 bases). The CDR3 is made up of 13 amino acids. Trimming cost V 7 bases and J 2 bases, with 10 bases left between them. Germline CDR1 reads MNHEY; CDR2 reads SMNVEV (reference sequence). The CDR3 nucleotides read TGTGCCAGCACCGGGGGTATCACAGATACGCAGTATTTT. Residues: CASTGGITDTQYF.